The entry that follows covers one TCR beta chain sequence. Original analysis: By means of reference gene primer amplification, nucleated cell counts were estimated. TCRdb keeps only in-frame clones here, not all; method: immunoSEQ multiplex PCR. V and J calls and clone size are copied from that table; D and trimming were computed from the DNA. The repertoire holds under 200,000 clones, with around nine tenths as singletons. The sample belongs to a study of blood T cell repertoires in COVID-19. Study-level information: Both acute and convalescent COVID-19 samples were obtained from the United States, Italy and Spain.

The CDR3 runs 15 residues. The germline CDR1 and CDR2 sequences are SQVTM and ANQGSEA. Unmatched junction bases numbered 5, after V lost 2 bases and J lost 4 bases. Specimen: peripheral blood. The sequence derives from a man younger than 30 with active or convalescent COVID-19. The gene calls are TRBV29-1 and TRBJ2-2, with 9 bases aligning to TRBD2. The CDR3, as DNA: TGCAGCGTTGAATTTAGCGGGAGAGGCACCGGGGAGCTGTTTTTT. Its protein product is CSVEFSGRGTGELFF.